The rows below give T cell receptor beta chains drawn from one sample of a study of early T cells in non-severe SARS-CoV-2 infection. TCRdb processed the 5' RACE reads anew with MiXCR; each CDR3 protein has one entry. The sample has tens of thousands of distinct CDR3 sequences; about a tenth are singletons. The sample consisted of whole blood, taken at baseline. These TCRs come from an adult who was a healthcare worker with PCR-confirmed SARS-CoV-2 infection or an uninfected control (not recorded which). Each CDR3 is given with its conserved first and last residue. Fields, in order: V gene, J gene, D gene, clone size, CDR3 protein, CDR3 DNA. The D gene is left open where the match is weak. Clone size appears in some rows only: once, few, many, or a class for an expanded clone.

V: TRBV20-1; J: TRBJ1-3; D: TRBD1; size: -; CDR3: CSARHRGRAGNTIYF; DNA: TGCAGTGCTAGACACAGGGGAAGGGCTGGAAACACCATATATTTT
V: TRBV29-1; J: TRBJ2-7; D: TRBD1; size: many; CDR3: CSVGQTGGGEQYF; DNA: TGCAGCGTCGGCCAGACAGGGGGCGGCGAGCAGTACTTC
V: TRBV6-1; J: TRBJ2-7; D: TRBD1; size: many; CDR3: CASSLHEPGQGYEQYF; DNA: TGTGCCAGCAGTCTTCACGAACCGGGACAGGGGTACGAGCAGTACTTC
V: TRBV11-3; J: TRBJ2-7; D: -; size: many; CDR3: CASSRAGLYSYEQYF; DNA: TGTGCCAGCAGCCGCGCGGGGCTATACTCCTACGAGCAGTACTTC
V: TRBV7-8; J: TRBJ1-1; D: -; size: -; CDR3: CASSLESTAMNTEAFF; DNA: TGTGCCAGCAGCTTAGAGTCGACAGCGATGAACACTGAAGCTTTCTTT
V: TRBV18; J: TRBJ2-3; D: -; size: -; CDR3: CASSPDLFTDTQYF; DNA: TGTGCCAGCTCCCCGGATCTTTTCACAGATACGCAGTATTTT
V: TRBV20-1; J: TRBJ2-7; D: -; size: few; CDR3: CSAKGGGNRYEQYF; DNA: TGCAGTGCGAAGGGGGGAGGCAATCGGTACGAGCAGTACTTC
V: TRBV2; J: TRBJ1-1; D: -; size: many; CDR3: CASSEEGNTEAFF; DNA: TGTGCCAGCAGTGAGGAGGGGAACACTGAAGCTTTCTTT
V: TRBV2; J: TRBJ2-1; D: -; size: many; CDR3: CAKHRAGSNEQFF; DNA: TGTGCGAAGCATCGGGCAGGGAGTAATGAGCAGTTCTTC
V: TRBV5-1; J: TRBJ1-2; D: TRBD1; size: -; CDR3: CASSPPQGATGYTF; DNA: TGCGCCAGCAGCCCGCCACAGGGGGCGACAGGCTACACCTTC
V: TRBV11-2; J: TRBJ2-7; D: -; size: many; CDR3: CASSLDLWTTEQYF; DNA: TGTGCCAGCAGCTTAGATCTTTGGACGACCGAGCAGTACTTC
V: TRBV11-2; J: TRBJ1-1; D: -; size: few; CDR3: CASKSRGEGTEAFF; DNA: TGTGCCAGCAAATCGCGGGGGGAAGGGACTGAAGCTTTCTTT
V: TRBV6-6; J: TRBJ2-7; D: TRBD1; size: -; CDR3: CASSYGQGGDEQYF; DNA: TGTGCCAGCAGTTATGGACAGGGAGGCGACGAGCAGTACTTC
V: TRBV29-1; J: TRBJ2-3; D: -; size: many; CDR3: CSVREITDTQYF; DNA: TGCAGCGTCAGGGAGATCACAGATACGCAGTATTTT
V: TRBV29-1; J: TRBJ1-1; D: -; size: many; CDR3: CSVEEGRATEAFF; DNA: TGCAGCGTTGAGGAGGGGCGGGCCACTGAAGCTTTCTTT
V: TRBV20-1; J: TRBJ2-1; D: TRBD2; size: many; CDR3: CSARPGLAGNEQFF; DNA: TGCAGTGCAAGGCCCGGACTAGCGGGGAATGAGCAGTTCTTC
V: TRBV5-4; J: TRBJ2-3; D: -; size: few; CDR3: CASSLAGELKADTQYF; DNA: TGTGCCAGCAGCTTGGCGGGGGAACTAAAAGCGGATACGCAGTATTTT
V: TRBV3-1; J: TRBJ1-5; D: -; size: many; CDR3: CASRGGSNQPQHF; DNA: TGTGCCAGCAGGGGGGGGAGCAATCAGCCCCAGCATTTT
V: TRBV5-6; J: TRBJ2-1; D: -; size: few; CDR3: CASSPGTSPYNEQFF; DNA: TGTGCCAGCAGCCCCGGGACATCGCCCTACAATGAGCAGTTCTTC
V: TRBV28; J: TRBJ1-5; D: -; size: -; CDR3: CASSLPGRLQPQHF; DNA: TGTGCCAGCAGTTTACCCGGGCGGTTACAGCCCCAGCATTTT
V: TRBV20-1; J: TRBJ2-1; D: TRBD1; size: many; CDR3: CSARADRGVNEQFF; DNA: TGCAGTGCTAGAGCGGACAGGGGGGTCAATGAGCAGTTCTTC
V: TRBV7-8; J: TRBJ2-3; D: -; size: -; CDR3: CASSLDRGDLDTQYF; DNA: TGTGCCAGCAGCTTAGATAGGGGGGACCTAGATACGCAGTATTTT
V: TRBV11-2; J: TRBJ2-6; D: -; size: few; CDR3: CASSLESYSGANVLTF; DNA: TGTGCCAGCAGCTTAGAGTCCTACTCTGGGGCCAACGTCCTGACTTTC
V: TRBV7-8; J: TRBJ1-4; D: TRBD1; size: few; CDR3: CASSLGSGQRNEKLFF; DNA: TGTGCCAGCAGCTTAGGGTCGGGACAGCGTAATGAAAAACTGTTTTTT
V: TRBV11-2; J: TRBJ2-7; D: -; size: -; CDR3: CASSLADRYEQYF; DNA: TGTGCCAGCAGCTTAGCTGATCGGTACGAGCAGTACTTC
V: TRBV7-2; J: TRBJ2-7; D: -; size: few; CDR3: CASSLVGDEQYF; DNA: TGTGCCAGCAGCCTGGTAGGGGACGAGCAGTACTTC
V: TRBV10-3; J: TRBJ2-1; D: -; size: many; CDR3: CAISEANEQFF; DNA: TGTGCCATCAGTGAGGCCAATGAGCAGTTCTTC
V: TRBV11-2; J: TRBJ1-1; D: TRBD1; size: few; CDR3: CASSQGQGDEAFF; DNA: TGTGCCAGCAGCCAGGGACAGGGGGATGAAGCTTTCTTT
V: TRBV12-3/TRBV12-4; J: TRBJ2-1; D: TRBD1; size: many; CDR3: CASHTGGLNINEQFF; DNA: TGTGCCAGTCACACAGGGGGCTTGAACATAAATGAGCAGTTCTTC
V: TRBV6-2/TRBV6-3; J: TRBJ1-1; D: -; size: -; CDR3: CASSPTGYTEAFF; DNA: TGTGCCAGCAGTCCCACAGGGTACACTGAAGCTTTCTTT
V: TRBV6-6; J: TRBJ2-7; D: -; size: many; CDR3: CASSYSGGARNEQYF; DNA: TGTGCCAGCAGTTACTCGGGGGGGGCAAGGAACGAGCAGTACTTC
V: TRBV7-2; J: TRBJ2-7; D: -; size: many; CDR3: CASTPLAPRTASYEQYF; DNA: TGTGCCAGCACACCCCTAGCTCCCCGGACCGCTTCATACGAGCAGTACTTC
V: TRBV20-1; J: TRBJ1-5; D: -; size: many; CDR3: CSARRPTSNQPQHF; DNA: TGCAGTGCTAGACGGCCGACGAGCAATCAGCCCCAGCATTTT
V: TRBV29-1; J: TRBJ1-1; D: -; size: few; CDR3: CSSTRAGTEAFF; DNA: TGCAGCTCCACACGGGCAGGCACTGAAGCTTTCTTT
V: TRBV20-1; J: TRBJ1-2; D: -; size: many; CDR3: CSASVRWGNYGYTF; DNA: TGCAGTGCTAGTGTAAGGTGGGGGAACTATGGCTACACCTTC
V: TRBV5-4; J: TRBJ2-3; D: -; size: -; CDR3: CASSVFLGQSTDTQYF; DNA: TGTGCCAGCAGCGTCTTTTTGGGGCAGAGCACAGATACGCAGTATTTT
V: TRBV30; J: TRBJ1-1; D: -; size: many; CDR3: CAWSLDNGSEAFF; DNA: TGTGCCTGGAGCCTAGATAACGGATCTGAAGCTTTCTTT
V: TRBV7-9; J: TRBJ2-3; D: TRBD1; size: -; CDR3: CASSLQQGASDTQYF; DNA: TGTGCCAGCAGCTTGCAGCAGGGGGCATCGGATACGCAGTATTTT
V: TRBV6-2/TRBV6-3; J: TRBJ1-1; D: TRBD1; size: -; CDR3: CAIRFQGAVTEAFF; DNA: TGTGCCATAAGATTTCAGGGGGCGGTCACTGAAGCTTTCTTT
V: TRBV7-9; J: TRBJ2-1; D: -; size: few; CDR3: CASSGVYNEQFF; DNA: TGTGCCAGCAGCGGCGTATACAATGAGCAGTTCTTC